The text below deals with one TCR beta chain. What antigen it recognizes has not been identified. Base qualities are not provided; no much larger clone lies one nucleotide away. The CDR3 has 15 amino acids, counting the end cysteine and phenylalanine. The DNA shown is the 45-base CDR3, in frame from base 1. Trimming costs V 5 bases and J 1 base, and their ends lie 14 bases apart. Based on the germline V gene, the CDR1 and CDR2 sequences are MNHEY and SVGAGI. The library came from the immunoSEQ multiplex PCR assay. Here the immuneACCESS table is served through TCRdb, limited to in-frame sequences with V and J called. Missing clones are a known gap in these copies; in checked studies unresolved V genes cover under half, and the rest lacks a known reason. For this sample the table gives about 20,000 clones, of which more than 75% were detected only once. Approximately 12% of the sample is in the top ten clones.

The source of the sample is a study of T cell changes during pregnancy in multiple sclerosis (dated by TCRdb to 2018 to 2020). Turning to the overall study: The study looked at changes in the T cell repertoire across pregnancy in women with multiple sclerosis.

This TCR was sampled from a female donor in good health, enrolled as a control in a pregnancy study. The chain is assembled from TRBV6-5 and TRBJ2-5; the D gene identity is not certain. Sequences were derived from CD8+ T cells from peripheral blood mononuclear cells, sampled in the third trimester of pregnancy. The CDR3 amino acid sequence is: CASSRHDTPQETQYF. Here is the DNA: TGTGCCAGCAGTCGACATGACACCCCCCAAGAGACCCAGTACTTC.